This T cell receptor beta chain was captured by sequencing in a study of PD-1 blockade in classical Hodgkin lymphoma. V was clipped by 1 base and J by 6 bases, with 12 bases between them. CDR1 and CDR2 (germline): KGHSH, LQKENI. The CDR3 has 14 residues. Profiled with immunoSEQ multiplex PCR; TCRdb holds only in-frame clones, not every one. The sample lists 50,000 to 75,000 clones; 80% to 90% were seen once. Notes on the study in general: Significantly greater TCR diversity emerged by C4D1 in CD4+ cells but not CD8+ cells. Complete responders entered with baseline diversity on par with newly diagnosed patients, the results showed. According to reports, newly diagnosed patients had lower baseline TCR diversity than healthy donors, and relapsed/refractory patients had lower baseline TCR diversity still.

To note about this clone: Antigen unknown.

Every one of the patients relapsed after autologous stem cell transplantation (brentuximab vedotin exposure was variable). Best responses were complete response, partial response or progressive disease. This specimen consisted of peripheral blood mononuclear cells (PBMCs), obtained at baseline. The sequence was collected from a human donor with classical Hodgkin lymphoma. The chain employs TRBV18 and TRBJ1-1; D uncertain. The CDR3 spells CASSPLNERAEAFF. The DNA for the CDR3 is TGTGCCAGCTCACCACTCAACGAGAGGGCTGAAGCTTTCTTT.